The entry below gives a single TCR beta chain sequence along with its context. It lacks a known antigen. Base quality data are lacking; no much larger clone is found one base away. The data stem from a study of T cells in Graves' hyperthyroidism and ophthalmopathy (dated 2019 in TCRdb). For context, the study as a whole: Peripheral blood samples were taken at the time of initial diagnosis, prior to any treatment. According to the paper, TCR Vbeta CDR3 sequencing was carried out on 135 peripheral blood samples, which came from approximately 43 ophthalmopathy, about 75 hyperthyroidism and some 17 progressor patients. Whether ophthalmopathy could be predicted prospectively was tested in an independent validation cohort made up of roughly 19 hyperthyroidism patients plus 17 patients who later progressed to ophthalmopathy. The approximately 95 discovery patients were divided at random into training and test sets in a 7:3 ratio. To identify TCR V-J signatures that set the groups apart, the researchers used a discovery cohort of 90 to 100 patients, made up of around 40 with Graves' ophthalmopathy and 55 to 65 with stable Graves' hyperthyroidism. The study also compared thyroid tissue and blood T-cell repertoires from more than 5 Graves' hyperthyroidism patients. After sampling, hyperthyroidism patients received methimazole starting at 30 mg daily, and ophthalmopathy patients received high-dose intravenous methylprednisolone.

At the junction V is shortened by 1 base and J by 4 bases; bases outside the gene matches: 9. From the germline V gene (reference sequence), CDR1 is LNHNV and CDR2 is YYDKDF. The CDR3 runs 17 residues from the cysteine to the phenylalanine. Only CDR3 DNA is held: 51 bases, read in frame from base 1. Stable Graves' hyperthyroidism was defined as the absence of progression to ophthalmopathy over 18 months of follow-up. The hyperthyroidism patients were between 18 and 65 years old and newly diagnosed, with a disease duration of less than 2 months. The study excluded patients with uncontrolled infections, other autoimmune diseases, pregnancy or lactation. Diagnoses were established on the basis of clinical symptoms, serum thyroxine and TRAb, thyroid ultrasound, and orbital computed tomography. PBMCs were separated from roughly 10 ml of fresh peripheral blood using Ficoll-Paque density gradient centrifugation. Total RNA was extracted using Trizol reagent, and RNA quality was assessed on an Agilent 2100 Bioanalyzer.

Amplification of TCR beta CDR3 regions was carried out from RNA transcripts. A first-round RT-PCR of the TCR CDR3 used the HTBI primer set with the Qiagen OneStep RT-PCR kit. A second multiplex PCR round built the libraries, followed by size selection and purification. Sequencing of the libraries was done on an Illumina HiSeq2000 using paired-end 100 bp reads. Per the authors' processing: SOAPnuke was used to process the raw data, with reads discarded if the reads contained adapters or uncalled bases, had a mean Phred below 15, or lacked an exact constant-primer or identifier match. High-quality paired reads were merged using COPE v1.2.5, and each unique nucleotide sequence was defined as a clonotype. MiTCR v1.1 was used to align clonotypes to the IMGT TRBV, TRBD and TRBJ reference segments. The analysis was restricted to V-J combinations with a frequency above 0.0001, which together covered around 99% of the repertoires. A TCS score was defined as the ratio of F50 (clonal expansion) to E x V (chaos), with BLOSUM62-based TCRdist applied between CDR3 peptides within each V-J. Welch's t-statistics and random forest reduced around 550 V-J features to 13, which were used in a naive Bayes classifier (R e1071). TCRdb reanalyzed the raw reads on its own, using fastp at Q25 for trimming and MiXCR for clone calling, and kept in-frame beta chains. Every CDR3 protein is listed once, alongside the most common genes and DNA of its rows. None of the V and J calls come from the authors' own analysis; TCRdb made them. Within this sample are under 550,000 distinct CDR3 sequences, with approximately 14% of them counted one time only. The biggest ten clones account for about 4.9% of the sample.

The study at large found these results: No statistical method was used to fix the sample size in advance, and group allocation was not hidden from the investigators. Ophthalmopathy was separated from stable hyperthyroidism by a 13 V-J signature model, with approximately 89% sensitivity and about 81% specificity obtained in cross-validation and 80%/75% obtained in testing. Most expanded thyroid clonotypes (frequency above 0.001) were also detected in blood, a finding suggesting that blood repertoires may reflect thyroid immune responses. In validation, progression to ophthalmopathy was predicted by the model with nearly 71% sensitivity and 72% to 85% specificity, a median of about 6 months before onset.

The chain joins TRBV15 to TRBJ1-3; the junction holds 8 bases that match TRBD1. Sequencing input: blood. This clonotype originated in a woman aged 18-29 years with Graves' hyperthyroidism. In nucleotide form, the sequence is TGTGCCACCAGCAGAGGGTTGGACAGGGCCCTCGGAAACACCATATATTTT. Its amino acids are CATSRGLDRALGNTIYF. With the portions outside the CDR3 filled from the reference TRBV15 and TRBJ1-3 genes, the complete variable region becomes DAMVIQNPRYQVTQFGKPVTLSCSQTLNHNVMYWYQQKSSQAPKLLFHYYDKDFNNEADTPDNFQSRRPNTSFCFLDIRSPGLGDTAMYLCATSRGLDRALGNTIYFGEGSWLTVV.